The source of this TCR beta chain is a study of cytomegalovirus exposure and HLA in healthy donors (dated by TCRdb to 2015 to 2018). Background for the entire study: According to an earlier analysis of several hundred of the donors, some 170 million T cells yielded 90 million to 130 million unique TCR beta sequences and more than 250 Gb of sequence data. Every discovery cohort repertoire had been produced on one sequencing platform. Both class I and class II loci were covered by HLA typing, at four-digit resolution. Donor age, sex, ethnicity and CMV serostatus were collected together with the repertoire data. Across 300 to 400 genotyped donors of the cohort, an average of approximately 240,000 unique TCR beta nucleotide sequences per donor were sequenced, and around 19% of those sequences were non-productive. To predict cytomegalovirus infection status, the study combined high-throughput TCR immunosequencing, statistical association of individual TCRs with disease status, and machine learning. About 280 gigabases of sequencing data and around 80 million unique TCR sequences made up an early release that covered fewer than 650 HLA-typed donors. Typing coverage varied by locus: roughly 629-630 donors for A, B, C, DRB1 and DQB1; approximately 560 for DQA1; about 600 for DPA1; fewer than 480 for DPB1. The study profiled the T cell repertoires of around 700 subjects by immunosequencing and related them to cytomegalovirus serostatus. The aim of the study was to test whether cataloging public T cell receptors could identify signatures of past pathogen exposure. Of the roughly 430 genotyped donors, about 84% fell in the genetic ancestry cluster associated with self-reported Caucasian donors. In a later genetic analysis, genome-wide SNP genotypes for about 55% of the roughly 700 donors were used, and that subset was treated as a discovery cohort. The later analysis used no new phenotypic data to find candidate immune exposures, relying instead on TCR beta sequences and their occurrence across donors. In addition to the first cohort of around 670 subjects, a separate validation cohort of 130 or so different subjects was used. An earlier analysis of some 600 of the donors applied high-throughput TCR beta sequencing to assess whether each TCR beta V gene segment acted as functional or pseudogenic. In a later analysis, previously published TCR beta repertoires from 600 to 850 donors were re-analyzed and high-resolution HLA genotyping was added so that TCR occurrence patterns could be studied. Because of strong linkage in the cohort, 4 to 6 DR-DQ haplotypes were treated as single units for association and clustering.

CDR1 and CDR2, per the germline V gene, are SGHVS and FQNEAQ. Trimming takes 4 bases off V and 2 bases off J; junction bases not matched to a gene: 8. The CDR3 has 16 amino acids, counting the end cysteine and phenylalanine. The only DNA kept is the CDR3, 48 bases in frame from the first base. Broad study findings and their caveats: Most CMV-associated TCR beta chains appeared to be HLA-restricted in a later analysis, and the HLA associations seemed to be driven largely by CMV exposure. The 87-base-pair reads could not distinguish some IMGT-functional V segments, including TRBV6-2 and TRBV6-3, so those segments were excluded. Sequencing depth was assumed to be roughly uniform across donors in the presence/absence analyses, though that assumption may not hold. V-gene and J-gene trimming of TCR beta chains was associated with a missense DCLRE1C variant in a later genetic analysis, and the association was replicated in an independent cohort. Compared with equally common non-associated chains, HLA-associated TCR beta chains in a later analysis were more clonally expanded and had lower generation probabilities. Cytomegalovirus status was reported to be diagnosed by the classifier with high specificity and sensitivity in both the original and validation cohorts. This cohort had only TCR beta chains sequenced, and the lack of alpha or paired-chain data limited which features could be detected. A further reported finding was that TCR beta sequences accurately predicted the HLA-A and HLA-B alleles for most subjects in the first cohort. Because HLA typing was unavailable for some donors at each locus, only the typed subset was used in association tests. A few of the identified cytomegalovirus-associated TCR beta chains were confirmed in vitro to be specific for cytomegalovirus antigens. Assigning TCR associations to individual alleles was difficult when HLA alleles, especially DR and DQ, strongly co-occurred. In a later analysis, TCR association rates were found to vary across HLA loci, with the most associated TCRs seen for DRB1 alleles and the fewest for HLA-C alleles. In the study, approximately 150 TCR beta chains were listed as associated with cytomegalovirus. Across donors, most TCR sequences were observed very rarely, whereas some public TCRs were present in many individuals. Correlated functional status among segregating V segments might reflect linkage disequilibrium, but an unknown experimental factor could not be ruled out. A later analysis associated about 17,000 TCR beta sequences with specific HLA alleles at a false discovery rate of 0.05. Broadly in line with IMGT annotations, most TCR beta V segments showed up in productive rearrangements about 87% or about 30% of the time in an earlier analysis of about 500 of the donors. According to a later genetic analysis, donors in an Asian-associated ancestry cluster had fewer N-insertions in productive TCRs than the approximately 630-donor mean. A cluster of highly shared sequence variants was judged likely to represent a technical artifact of the sequencing pipeline. CMV serostatus was the only immune exposure information available for the cohort. According to a later analysis, parvovirus B19, influenza, CMV and Epstein-Barr virus appeared linked to several top co-occurrence clusters. The authors suggested that the approach could potentially be generalized to other disease states and immunological phenotypes. Because counts were too low, some 16 rarely observed V segments, including chromosome 9 orphons, were excluded from the earlier analysis of 587 of the donors.

A note on this clone: The antigen it binds to is not known. It has no much larger one-base neighbor in the sample; base qualities were not kept.

The library was generated by the immunoSEQ multiplex PCR assay. For the multiplex PCR, a mixture combining 60 forward primers for TCR Vbeta segments and 13 reverse primers for TCR Jbeta segments was used. Amplification of the CDR3 region of rearranged TCR beta genes was performed with a multiplex PCR assay on genomic DNA. The Illumina HiSeq System was used to sequence the amplified TCR beta libraries as 87-base-pair reads. The authors' pipeline ran thus. A later analysis tallied 80 million to 95 million unique TCR beta chains across the 666 repertoires, and around 10 million of those chains were shared by two or more donors. To remove PCR and sequencing errors, raw reads were error-corrected and collapsed into unique sequences using a nearest-neighbor algorithm that merged closely related sequences. To assign V, D and J gene segments, CDR3 sequences were aligned to IMGT reference sequences. For a sequence to be retained, a match of at least six nucleotides to both a V gene segment and a J gene segment was required. A rearrangement was called productive if the CDR3 had no stop codons and remained in frame with V and J, and every other rearrangement was called non-productive. Following IMGT convention, CDR3 was defined as the stretch from the second conserved V-encoded cysteine to the conserved J-encoded phenylalanine. The earlier analysis of some 600 of the donors excluded sequences that lacked an unambiguous match to a single V gene segment. In an earlier analysis of 450 to 700 of the donors, V segments were called functional above 56.7% productive rearrangements and were called segregating when the between-donor standard deviation exceeded 5%. To diagnose cytomegalovirus status from the catalog of TCR beta chain sequences, a statistical classification framework was built. V and J gene assignment, in a later analysis, came from comparing TCR nucleotide sequences with IMGT/GENE-DB human TR gene sequences. In a later analysis, CDR3 sequences and most-parsimonious VDJ recombination scenarios were assigned using the TCRdist pipeline. In a later analysis, each TCR beta chain was defined by its CDR3 amino acid sequence together with its V-gene family, and reads without a unique V-gene family were excluded. A later analysis removed several hundred highly shared, low-generation-probability nucleotide sequences to deal with suspected cross-contamination and a sequencing artifact. In a later analysis, a clonal expansion index for each public chain was calculated from normalized within-repertoire ranks of inferred template counts. In a later analysis, generation probabilities were computed using a VDJ recombination model fitted to out-of-frame rearrangements, and the results were checked against IGoR. A later analysis scored TCR-TCR, TCR-HLA and TCR-CMV co-occurrence with hypergeometric tests, applying a repertoire-size bias correction to TCR pairs. To estimate false discovery rates, a later analysis permuted the HLA or CMV assignments 20 times. A later analysis grouped co-occurring TCRs with DBSCAN, adding TCRdist sequence similarity when clustering within HLA-allele-positive subsets. Repertoires with fewer than 30,000 or more than 120,000 public chains were left out of co-occurrence clustering, as were several repertoires with anomalous nucleotide sharing. TCRdb carries this immuneACCESS record with in-frame sequences only. Its versions omit some clonotypes, under half of them owing to an unresolved V gene in the studies checked, with the rest unexplained. V, J and clone size reflect that table, while D and trimming were determined from the DNA. Within this sample are some 170,000 clones, with roughly 80% of them counted one time only. The ten top clones hold about 9.6% of the sample.

In total, approximately 610 healthy bone marrow donors made up the cohort. At the time of sampling, every cohort member was nominally healthy, though immune exposures that went unrecorded were likely present. The donor tested CMV seropositive, placing the donor among the roughly 270 seropositive members of the cohort. A peripheral blood sample was collected from each donor, and TCR beta sequencing was performed on peripheral blood mononuclear cells. Genomic DNA extraction from the blood cell samples was performed with the Qiagen DNeasy Blood Extraction Kit. This clonotype was sampled from a man aged 18 to 30 in good health and CMV-seropositive. The chain uses TRBV7-8 and TRBJ2-7; TRBD2 aligns with 10 central bases. Sequenced: PBMCs. The CDR3 has the sequence CASSSDPSGSTYEQYF. In nucleotides, the sequence is TGTGCCAGCAGCTCCGACCCTAGCGGGAGTACCTACGAGCAGTACTTC. Reference TRBV7-8 and TRBJ2-7 genes cover what lies past the CDR3, so the full variable domain is GAGVSQSPRYKVAKRGQDVALRCDPISGHVSLFWYQQALGQGPEFLTYFQNEAQLDKSGLPSDRFFAERPEGSVSTLKIQRTQQEDSAVYLCASSSDPSGSTYEQYFGPGTRLTVT.